This TCR beta chain was profiled in a study of T cells in Graves' hyperthyroidism and ophthalmopathy. The V gene end was trimmed by 4 bases and the J gene end by 4 bases; junction bases not matched to a gene: 9. There are 15 residues in the CDR3. CDR1 is MNHEY and CDR2 is SVGEGT in the germline V gene. Researchers took RNA transcripts and amplified the TCR beta CDR3 regions from them. TCR CDR3 regions were first amplified by RT-PCR with HTBI primers. TCRdb reanalysed the multiplex PCR reads using MiXCR and keeps one entry per CDR3 protein. The data show approximately 610,000 distinct CDR3 sequences, approximately 15% seen once. Findings and caveats of the study: Most thyroid clonotypes expanded above 0.001 were also detected in blood.

A remark on this clonotype: Antigen unknown.

V and J are TRBV6-2 or TRBV6-3 and TRBJ1-2; 7 bases are shared with TRBD1. Sequenced input: blood. The source is a woman between 18 and 29 years old with Graves' hyperthyroidism. Here the CDR3 reads CASSWTQTGTYGYTF. The CDR3 bases are TGTGCCAGCAGTTGGACCCAGACAGGGACCTATGGCTACACCTTC.